Below are 20 T cell receptor beta chains sequenced from a single sample in a study of blood T cells in healthy people across ages. Through a sample-barcoded 5' primer and a J-beta primer mix, a second PCR was run for about 6 to 11 cycles. TCRdb passed the 5' RACE reads through MiXCR, listing each CDR3 protein once. The top ten hold 35% to 40% of the sample, which has approximately 600,000 distinct CDR3 sequences, 58% seen once. Material for sequencing was blood. These TCRs come from a man between 60 and 75 years old in good health.

This chain connects TRBV5-1 to TRBJ2-5, with TRBD1 matching 12 bases. The J call may be wrong; the DNA end is better matched by TRBJ2-7. Germline lookup yields CDR1 SGHRS and CDR2 YFSETQ. The CDR3 is made up of 16 amino acids. The CDR3 loop is CASSLDGTGGRYEQYF. The CDR3, as DNA: TGCGCCAGCAGCTTGGACGGGACAGGGGGCAGGTACGAGCAGTACTTC.

This rearrangement joins TRBV20-1 to TRBJ2-5, with TRBD2 matching over 11 bases. Germline lookup yields CDR1 DFQATT and CDR2 SNEGSKA (reference sequence). The CDR3 consists of 16 residues. J gave up 2 bases and V 0 bases, and 5 bases lay outside the gene matches. CDR3 nucleotide sequence: TGCAGTGCTAGAGACGCTAGCGGGGGGCCTCAAGAGACCCAGTACTTC. It encodes CSARDASGGPQETQYF.

The chain has TRBV3-1 and TRBJ1-2; TRBD1 matches at 7 bases. The trim removed 2 bases at V and 8 bases at J, leaving 11 bases unmatched. From germline, CDR1 is LGHDT and CDR2 YNNKEL (reference sequence). CDR3 length equals 15 residues. The CDR3: CASSQKGQNLGGYTF. In nucleotides, the CDR3 is TGTGCCAGCAGCCAAAAGGGACAGAACCTAGGAGGCTACACCTTC.

J is TRBJ2-5 and V is TRBV7-9, with 7 bases that match TRBD2. Germline V gene data show CDR1 as SEHNR and CDR2 as FQNEAQ (reference sequence). This CDR3 is 17 amino acids long. The V segment lost 4 bases and the J segment 0 bases; nucleotides outside the gene matches: 11. CDR3 loop: CASSWAPGLQYQETQYF. The CDR3 coding sequence is TGTGCCAGCAGCTGGGCCCCGGGACTACAGTACCAAGAGACCCAGTACTTC.

This clonotype was seen a few times. The CDR3 loop is CASSYEAVSPYTF. CDR3 nucleotides: TGTGCCAGCAGTTACGAAGCCGTTAGTCCCTACACCTTC. The V call is TRBV6-6, the J call TRBJ1-2, with D uncertain. Germline CDR1 and CDR2: MNHNY and SVGAGI (reference sequence). V lost 2 bases, J lost 10 bases, and 14 bases lay in between. The CDR3 is made up of 13 amino acids.

The CDR3 sequence is CASSSRGQTEKLFF. CDR3 nucleotides: TGTGCCAGCAGCTCCCGGGGACAGACTGAAAAACTGTTTTTT. V is TRBV11-2 and J is TRBJ1-4; 7 bases fit TRBD1. Trimming cost V 4 bases and J 7 bases; bases outside gene matches: 6. This CDR3 comprises 14 residues. Germline V gene sequence: CDR1 SGHAT, CDR2 FQNNGV.

This clonotype was observed a handful of times. The chain recombines TRBV20-1 with TRBJ2-7, with 10 positions matching TRBD2. The CDR3 is 13 residues long. The ends lost 7 bases at V and 0 bases at J; junction bases unmatched: 3. Germline V CDR1 and CDR2: DFQATT, SNEGSKA (reference sequence). CDR3 nucleotide sequence: TGCAGTGTACAGCGGGGGGGCTCCTACGAGCAGTACTTC. Its translation is CSVQRGGSYEQYF.

This clonotype is a singleton in its sample. The rearrangement joins TRBV20-1 to TRBJ1-1, with D unresolved. The germline gives CDR1 DFQATT, CDR2 SNEGSKA (reference sequence). There are 13 residues in the CDR3. V was clipped by 3 bases and J by 3 bases, with 11 bases between them. CDR3 loop: CSASGQLHTEAFF. The CDR3 DNA sequence: TGCAGTGCTAGTGGGCAGCTGCACACTGAAGCTTTCTTT.

This CDR3 reads CASSRGTGGEWYGYTF. The CDR3 nucleotides read TGTGCCAGCAGCAGAGGGACAGGGGGCGAATGGTATGGCTACACCTTC. The genes are TRBV21-1 and TRBJ1-2; the table's D call of TRBD1 was not tested on the DNA. TRBV21-1 is marked as a pseudogene. This CDR3 has 16 amino acids.

This clonotype was seen only a few times. The chain is built from TRBV12-3 or TRBV12-4 and TRBJ2-4; D call uncertain. Trimming stripped 3 bases from V and 8 bases from J, with 14 bases between. The CDR3 loop spans 14 amino acids. The CDR3 DNA reads TGTGCCAGCAGTTTGGTAGGGCAAGGGCACATTCAGTACTTC. Translating gives CASSLVGQGHIQYF.

The V call is TRBV14, the J call TRBJ1-2; D perhaps matches TRBD1 (6 bases). Germline V gene sequence: CDR1 SGHDN, CDR2 FVKESK. This CDR3 has 15 amino acids. V lost 3 bases and J lost 3, with 14 bases in between. CDR3 protein: CASSQEGPGDYGYTF. In DNA form, the CDR3 reads TGTGCCAGCAGCCAGGAAGGTCCAGGGGACTATGGCTACACCTTC.

This CDR3 reads CASSFGDRGLGYGYTF. The CDR3 DNA is TGTGCCAGCAGCTTTGGGGACAGGGGGCTTGGGTATGGCTACACCTTC. The chain joins TRBV7-2 to TRBJ1-2; 12 nucleotides line up with TRBD1. Germline V gene lookup returns CDR1 SGHTA and CDR2 FQGNSA. After removal of 3 bases from V and 5 bases from J, the junction contained 7 bases not matched to a gene. The CDR3 loop spans 16 amino acids.

This clonotype showed up just a few times. The V call is TRBV20-1, the J call TRBJ1-2, with a tentative D call TRBD1 (6 bases). Per germline, CDR1 DFQATT and CDR2 SNEGSKA (reference sequence). The CDR3 runs 15 residues. V was pared by 4 bases and J by 1 base, with 16 bases between. In DNA form, the CDR3 reads TGCAGTGCTACCCGAGGGGGGAATCATAACTATGGCTACACCTTC. Amino acids: CSATRGGNHNYGYTF.

This clonotype was seen a handful of times. The chain has TRBV20-1 and TRBJ2-7, with D tentatively TRBD1 (7 bases). This CDR3 has 14 residues. The germline CDR1 and CDR2 sequences are DFQATT and SNEGSKA (reference sequence). With 3 bases removed from V and 3 bases from J, the gap between germline ends came to 15 bases. The DNA for the CDR3 is TGCAGTGCTAGGGCGGCAGGGGGACTCTACGAGCAGTACTTC. The encoded protein is CSARAAGGLYEQYF.

For this clonotype: The junction departs from germline at one end; a sequencing error may be responsible. The chain is built from TRBV18 and TRBJ2-6, with D maybe TRBD1 (5 bases). Germline V CDR1 and CDR2: KGHSH, LQKENI. The CDR3 sequence is 13 residues long. Written as DNA, the CDR3 is TGTGCCAGCCACAGCTCTGGGGCCAACGTCCCGACTTTC. Its translation: CASHSSGANVPTF.

The V call is TRBV29-1, the J call TRBJ2-1, with D perhaps assigned TRBD1 or TRBD2 (5 bases each). Trimming shortened V by 7 bases and J by 7 bases, and 14 bases separated the two germline ends. The length of the CDR3 is 12 residues. Germline V gives CDR1 SQVTM, CDR2 ANQGSEA. This CDR3 reads CSALGWGNEQFF. CDR3 bases: TGCAGCGCCCTGGGGTGGGGGAATGAGCAGTTCTTC.

This chain connects TRBV7-8 to TRBJ2-4; D gene uncertain. The J call may be mistaken, given a closer DNA end match to TRBJ2-7. The germline gives CDR1 SGHVS, CDR2 FQNEAQ. The CDR3 runs 12 residues. The CDR3 DNA follows: TGTGCCAGCAGCAACGCCAAATACGAGCAGTACTTC. The encoded protein is CASSNAKYEQYF.

This clonotype showed up just a few times. The V and J genes are TRBV4-1 and TRBJ1-4, with D possibly being TRBD1 (5 bases). Deletions cut 0 bases from V and 7 bases from J, with 12 bases between. The germline gives CDR1 MGHRA, CDR2 YSYEKL. The CDR3 spans 15 residues. In DNA form, the CDR3 reads TGCGCCAGCAGCCAAGATATGGGGGGAGGTGAAAAACTGTTTTTT. It codes for CASSQDMGGGEKLFF.

This clonotype was seen a handful of times. The V call is TRBV20-1, the J call TRBJ2-7; 7 positions agree with TRBD1. Germline V gives CDR1 DFQATT, CDR2 SNEGSKA (reference sequence). This CDR3 is 12 amino acids long. The V gene end was trimmed by 4 bases and the J gene end by 2 bases; junction bases not matched to a gene: 2. This CDR3 is CSAKGTAYEQYF. The CDR3 DNA is TGCAGTGCTAAAGGGACAGCCTACGAGCAGTACTTC.

This clonotype showed up just a few times. The rearrangement joins TRBV6-1 to TRBJ2-7; 12 bases are shared with TRBD2. The better agreement between TRBJ2-5 and the DNA end casts doubt on the J call. Per germline, CDR1 MNHNS and CDR2 SASEGT. The CDR3 consists of 17 residues. The CDR3 nucleotides are TGTGCCAGCAGTGAAGAGAGACTAGCGGGGGCCTCCGGGACCCAGTACTTC. Protein sequence: CASSEERLAGASGTQYF.